What follows are 3 T cell receptor beta chains derived from one specimen sequenced in a study of Graves' ophthalmopathy and Graves' hyperthyroidism. Amplification of the TCR beta CDR3 regions used RNA transcripts (as template). An initial RT-PCR round employing HTBI primers preceded a second-round multiplex PCR. TCRdb processed the multiplex PCR reads anew with MiXCR; each CDR3 protein has one entry. The table has more than 1,000,000 distinct CDR3 sequences, roughly two fifths seen once; the top ten hold more than 9.5%. Source material: peripheral blood or thyroid tissue (not recorded which). Receptor source: an adult man with Graves' hyperthyroidism.

This clonotype was recorded many times. The chain uses TRBV15 and TRBJ1-2; possibly TRBD1 for D (6 bases). Trimming pared 5 bases from V and 2 bases from J, leaving 9 bases between. This CDR3 is 13 amino acids long. Germline V gene sequence: CDR1 LNHNV, CDR2 YYDKDF (reference sequence). The CDR3, as DNA: TGTGCCACCAGCGGCGACAGGAACTATGGCTACACCTTC. This translates into CATSGDRNYGYTF.

This clonotype was picked up many times. V usage is TRBV9 and J usage is TRBJ2-7; a weak D match, TRBD1 (6 bases). The CDR3 sequence is 13 residues long. Per the germline V gene, CDR1 is SGDLS and CDR2 is YYNGEE. Deletions cut 3 bases from V and 6 bases from J, with 13 bases between. The CDR3 loop is CASSASQGFEQYF. The CDR3 nucleotides read TGTGCCAGCAGCGCGTCTCAGGGGTTCGAGCAGTACTTC.

The V gene is TRBV11-2, the J gene TRBJ2-7, with D perhaps TRBD2 (5 bases). Trimming took 0 bases from V and 5 from J, leaving 11 bases between them. In germline, CDR1 is SGHAT, CDR2 FQNNGV. The CDR3 has 14 residues. The CDR3 region is CASSLEWTRDEQYF. The CDR3 DNA is TGTGCCAGCAGCTTAGAATGGACTCGGGACGAGCAGTACTTC.